The clone carrying this TCR beta chain was counted between two and nine times. Its antigen remains unidentified. This specimen comes from a study of T-cell memory formation after mild COVID-19. Overall study context: The study found TCR clusters largely donor specific.

MiXCR was run by TCRdb on the 5' RACE reads, yielding one entry per CDR3 protein. The sample lists over 350,000 distinct CDR3 sequences; roughly 26% were seen once. Study results and caveats: Day 15 to 85 contracting clones showed balanced CD4/CD8; later expanders leaned CD4+.

This sequence was found in an adult woman who had mild COVID-19 (a few samples of this study predate the infection). Cell type and time point are not known. Source material: PBMCs or a T cell subset sorted from them (not recorded which).

CDR3 amino acids: CAISIGTGVYNEQFF. The CDR3 DNA reads as TGTGCCATCAGCATTGGGACAGGTGTTTACAATGAGCAGTTCTTC. The chain uses TRBV10-3 and TRBJ2-1; 8 bases are shared with TRBD1. Germline V CDR1 and CDR2: ENHRY, SYGVKD. The V gene end was trimmed by 6 bases and the J gene end by 4 bases; junction bases not matched to a gene: 8. This CDR3 spans 15 amino acids.